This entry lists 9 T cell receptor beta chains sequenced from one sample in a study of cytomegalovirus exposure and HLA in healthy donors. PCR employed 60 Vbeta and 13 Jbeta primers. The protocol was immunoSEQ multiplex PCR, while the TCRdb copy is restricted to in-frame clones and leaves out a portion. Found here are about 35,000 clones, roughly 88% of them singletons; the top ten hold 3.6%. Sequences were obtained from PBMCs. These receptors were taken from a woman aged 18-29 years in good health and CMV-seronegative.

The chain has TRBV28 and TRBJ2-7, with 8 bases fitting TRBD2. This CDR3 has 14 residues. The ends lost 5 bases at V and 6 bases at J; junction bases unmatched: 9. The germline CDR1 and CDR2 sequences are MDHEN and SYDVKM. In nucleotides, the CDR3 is TGTGCCAGCAGTCAAGCGGGAGCAACTGTCGAGCAGTACTTC. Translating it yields CASSQAGATVEQYF.

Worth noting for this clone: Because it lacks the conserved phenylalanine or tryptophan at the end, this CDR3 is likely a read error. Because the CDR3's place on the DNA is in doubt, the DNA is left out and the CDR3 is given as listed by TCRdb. The CDR3 is CASRSAGTSEGL. The V and J genes are TRBV12-2 and TRBJ2-7; the table's D call, TRBD2, has no DNA check behind it. TRBV12-2 is assigned pseudogene status. The CDR3 totals 12 residues, both ends included.

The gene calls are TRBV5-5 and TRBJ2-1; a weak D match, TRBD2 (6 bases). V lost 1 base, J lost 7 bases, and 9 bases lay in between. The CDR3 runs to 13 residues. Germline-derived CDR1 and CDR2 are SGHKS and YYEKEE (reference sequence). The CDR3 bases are TGTGCCAGCAGCTTGTCTGGGGGGAATGAGCAGTTCTTC. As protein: CASSLSGGNEQFF.

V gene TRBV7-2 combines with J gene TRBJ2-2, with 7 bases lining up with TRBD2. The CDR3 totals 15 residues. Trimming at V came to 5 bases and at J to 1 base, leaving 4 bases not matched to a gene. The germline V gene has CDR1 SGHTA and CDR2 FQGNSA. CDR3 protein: CASSPERGNTGELFF. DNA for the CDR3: TGTGCCAGCAGCCCGGAGCGGGGGAACACCGGGGAGCTGTTTTTT.

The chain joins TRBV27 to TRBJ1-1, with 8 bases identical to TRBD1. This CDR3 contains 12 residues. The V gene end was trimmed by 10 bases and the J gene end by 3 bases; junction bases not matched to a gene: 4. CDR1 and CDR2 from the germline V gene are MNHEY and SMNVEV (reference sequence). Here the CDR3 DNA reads TGTGCCACAGGGGGCTCGTACACTGAAGCTTTCTTT. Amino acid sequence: CATGGSYTEAFF.

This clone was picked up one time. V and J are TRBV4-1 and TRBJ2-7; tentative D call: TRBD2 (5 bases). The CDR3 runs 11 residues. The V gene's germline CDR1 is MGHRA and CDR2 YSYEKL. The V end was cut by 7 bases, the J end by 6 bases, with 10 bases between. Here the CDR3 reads CASKGLGEQYF. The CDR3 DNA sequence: TGCGCCAGCAAAGGACTGGGCGAGCAGTACTTC.

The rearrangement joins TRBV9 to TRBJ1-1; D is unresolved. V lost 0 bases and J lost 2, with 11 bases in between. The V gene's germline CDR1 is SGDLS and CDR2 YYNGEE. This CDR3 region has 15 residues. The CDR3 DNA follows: TGTGCCAGCAGCGTAGCTTCCCGGGGTAACACTGAAGCTTTCTTT. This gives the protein CASSVASRGNTEAFF.

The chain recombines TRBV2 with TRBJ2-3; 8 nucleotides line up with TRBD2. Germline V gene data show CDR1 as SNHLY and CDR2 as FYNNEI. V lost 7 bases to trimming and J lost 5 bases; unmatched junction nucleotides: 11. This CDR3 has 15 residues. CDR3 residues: CASTRGGGRKDTQYF. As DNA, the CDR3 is TGTGCCAGCACTCGGGGCGGGGGGCGGAAAGATACGCAGTATTTT.

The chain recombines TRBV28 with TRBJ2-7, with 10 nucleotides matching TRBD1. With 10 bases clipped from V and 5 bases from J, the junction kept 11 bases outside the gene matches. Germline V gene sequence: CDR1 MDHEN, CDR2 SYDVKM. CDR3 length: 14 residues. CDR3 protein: CATLTGTGVHEQYF. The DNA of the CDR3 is TGTGCCACATTAACCGGGACAGGGGTCCACGAGCAGTACTTC.